Listed below are T cell receptor beta chains from one sample, sequenced in a study of T cells after yellow fever vaccination. Via MiXCR, TCRdb re-called the 5' RACE reads, giving one row per CDR3 protein. The sample has more than 80,000 distinct CDR3 sequences, less than 6% seen once. The sequencing used CD8+ T cells sorted from PBMCs, collected 10 days after the yellow fever booster vaccination. These receptors were obtained from a man between 18 and 35 years old who received the YFV17D yellow fever vaccine. CDR3s include the opening cysteine and the closing phenylalanine or tryptophan. Each record gives: D gene, CDR3 length, J gene, clone size, V gene, CDR3 DNA, CDR3 protein. The D gene is left open where the match is weak. Size values are once, few and many counts, or a class for expanded clones, and some rows have none.

d_call: TRBD2
cdr3_length: 15
j_call: TRBJ2-3
clone_size: NA
v_call: TRBV27
cdr3_nt: TGTGCCAGCAGTTTATGGGGGGGGGTTGCAGATACGCAGTATTTT
cdr3_aa: CASSLWGGVADTQYF

d_call: NA
cdr3_length: 13
j_call: TRBJ2-2
clone_size: NA
v_call: TRBV3-1
cdr3_nt: TGTGCCAGCAGCCACGGGGACACCGGGGAGCTGATTTTT
cdr3_aa: CASSHGDTGELIF

d_call: NA
cdr3_length: 12
j_call: TRBJ2-1
clone_size: few
v_call: TRBV2
cdr3_nt: TGTGCCAGTTGGACAGCCTACAATGAGCAGTTCTTC
cdr3_aa: CASWTAYNEQFF

d_call: TRBD1
cdr3_length: 15
j_call: TRBJ2-7
clone_size: few
v_call: TRBV9
cdr3_nt: TGTGCCAGCAGCGTAGTGGGGGACAGGGGCTACGAGCAGTACTTC
cdr3_aa: CASSVVGDRGYEQYF

d_call: TRBD2
cdr3_length: 16
j_call: TRBJ2-2
clone_size: few
v_call: TRBV4-3
cdr3_nt: TGCGCCAGCAGCCACAACGCCGGGACTAGCTCCGGGGAGCTGTTTTTT
cdr3_aa: CASSHNAGTSSGELFF

d_call: NA
cdr3_length: 13
j_call: TRBJ2-1
clone_size: few
v_call: TRBV19
cdr3_nt: TGTGCCAGTAGTAACGGGGTCCACAATGAGCAGTTCTTC
cdr3_aa: CASSNGVHNEQFF

d_call: NA
cdr3_length: 14
j_call: TRBJ2-2
clone_size: NA
v_call: TRBV12-3/TRBV12-4
cdr3_nt: TGTGCCAGCAGTTCCCCGCGGACCGGCGGGGAGCTGTTTTTT
cdr3_aa: CASSSPRTGGELFF

d_call: TRBD1
cdr3_length: 15
j_call: TRBJ1-2
clone_size: NA
v_call: TRBV6-2/TRBV6-3
cdr3_nt: TGTGCCAGCAGTCACTGGGACAGGATGAACTATGGCTACACCTTC
cdr3_aa: CASSHWDRMNYGYTF

d_call: NA
cdr3_length: 16
j_call: TRBJ2-4
clone_size: few
v_call: TRBV6-6
cdr3_nt: TGTGCCAGCAGTTACTCCGTACAGGTTCCTCAAAACATTCAGTACTTC
cdr3_aa: CASSYSVQVPQNIQYF

d_call: TRBD1
cdr3_length: 14
j_call: TRBJ1-2
clone_size: few
v_call: TRBV18
cdr3_nt: TGTGCCAGCTCACTGGGACAGGGGTTGCATGGCTACACCTTC
cdr3_aa: CASSLGQGLHGYTF

d_call: NA
cdr3_length: 15
j_call: TRBJ1-3
clone_size: few
v_call: TRBV11-2
cdr3_nt: TGTGCCAGCAGCTTACTCGGCAACTCTGGAACCACCATATATTTT
cdr3_aa: CASSLLGNSGTTIYF

d_call: NA
cdr3_length: 13
j_call: TRBJ1-1
clone_size: many
v_call: TRBV4-1
cdr3_nt: TGCGCCAGCAGCCAAGTAGGGCTAGCTGAAGCTTTCTTT
cdr3_aa: CASSQVGLAEAFF

d_call: NA
cdr3_length: 14
j_call: TRBJ1-5
clone_size: few
v_call: TRBV7-9
cdr3_nt: TGTGCCAGCAGCTGGACGGGTCCCAATCAGCCCCAGCATTTT
cdr3_aa: CASSWTGPNQPQHF

d_call: TRBD1
cdr3_length: 16
j_call: TRBJ2-1
clone_size: few
v_call: TRBV7-9
cdr3_nt: TGTGCCAGCACCCTAACTGGGACAGGGACCGACAATGAGCAGTTCTTC
cdr3_aa: CASTLTGTGTDNEQFF

d_call: NA
cdr3_length: 16
j_call: TRBJ1-3
clone_size: NA
v_call: TRBV2
cdr3_nt: TGTGCCAGTGAAGGCGAGGATTTCAACTCTGGAAACACCATATATTTT
cdr3_aa: CASEGEDFNSGNTIYF

d_call: NA
cdr3_length: 15
j_call: TRBJ1-1
clone_size: few
v_call: TRBV6-6
cdr3_nt: TGTGCCAGCAGTTACAGTCAGGGGCTGAACACTGAAGCTTTCTTT
cdr3_aa: CASSYSQGLNTEAFF

d_call: TRBD2
cdr3_length: 16
j_call: TRBJ2-5
clone_size: few
v_call: TRBV7-9
cdr3_nt: TGTGCCAGCAGCTTGGTAACTAGCGGGGATCAAGAGACCCAGTACTTC
cdr3_aa: CASSLVTSGDQETQYF

d_call: NA
cdr3_length: 16
j_call: TRBJ1-2
clone_size: many
v_call: TRBV7-9
cdr3_nt: TGTGCCAGCAGCTCGATCCAGGGCTTCCCCCGGGGTGGCTACACCTTC
cdr3_aa: CASSSIQGFPRGGYTF

d_call: TRBD2
cdr3_length: 16
j_call: TRBJ2-1
clone_size: NA
v_call: TRBV6-6
cdr3_nt: TGTGCCAGCAGTTACCCAGGACTAGCGGGGGGCGGTGAGCAGTTCTTC
cdr3_aa: CASSYPGLAGGGEQFF

d_call: TRBD1
cdr3_length: 15
j_call: TRBJ1-2
clone_size: many
v_call: TRBV20-1
cdr3_nt: TGCAGTGCCCCAACACCGGGACAGGGTGTATTTGGCTACACCTTC
cdr3_aa: CSAPTPGQGVFGYTF

d_call: NA
cdr3_length: 12
j_call: TRBJ2-1
clone_size: NA
v_call: TRBV12-3/TRBV12-4
cdr3_nt: TGTGCCAGCAGCTTTGCGTACAATGAGCAGTTCTTC
cdr3_aa: CASSFAYNEQFF